The clone carrying this TCR beta chain turned up a few times. Its antigen is undetermined. Making the TCR beta libraries involved quantitative 5'-RACE with molecular barcodes. MiXCR, run by TCRdb on the 5' RACE reads, gives a single entry per CDR3 protein. The sample has roughly 450,000 distinct CDR3 sequences, 25% to 30% seen once. The sample originates from a study of CD8 T cells in ankylosing spondylitis. Study conclusions and caveats: Significant enrichment of disease-linked clones was reportedly seen in matched ankylosing spondylitis synovial fluid. CD8+ by phenotype, disease-linked clones were relatively rare in peripheral blood. Among TCR beta sequences, a motif of eight highly homologous variants appeared characteristic of ankylosing spondylitis blood.

Germline V gives CDR1 DFQATT, CDR2 SNEGSKA (reference sequence). The V and J ends lost 1 base and 2 bases respectively, with 12 bases between them. This CDR3 comprises 15 residues. The gene calls are TRBV20-1 and TRBJ1-5, with D possibly being TRBD1 (5 bases). The sequenced sample consisted of blood, either unsorted or a sorted T cell fraction (not recorded which). The TCR sequence derives from a male donor with ankylosing spondylitis. The CDR3 nucleotides are TGCAGTGCTAGAGTAGGGGCAGCTGGCAATCAGCCCCAGCATTTT. Its translation: CSARVGAAGNQPQHF.